This paragraph covers one TCR beta chain sequence. Which antigen it targets is not known. The sample holds no much larger clone one base away, and base qualities are not on file. This sample stems from a study of blood T cell repertoires in COVID-19 (dated by TCRdb to the early 2020s). Looking at the study overall: The collaborator samples originated in the United States, Italy and Spain and spanned the acute and convalescent phases of COVID-19. Subjects who had been exposed to COVID-19, were actively infected with it, or had recovered from it provided the deeply sampled blood TCRbeta repertoires that made up the dataset. Where available, HLA class I and class II types were obtained from metadata supplied by the sample provider rather than from assay-based typing. Nearly every sample came with metadata listing a de-identified subject ID, COVID-19 status, age in years and sex. The material from the prospective study consisted of cDNA or gDNA derived from T cells, B-cell-depleted T cells, or PBMCs. Samples were obtained from the ongoing ImmuneRACE study (first 160 participants) and from about 1,300 subjects provided by 6 global collaborators. The repertoires were released in a freely available public database meant as a resource for research on the immune response to SARS-CoV-2. Study-wide findings and limitations: The quantity of clinical and demographic metadata differed by source and by participant and was supplied without curation.

CDR1 is given as SGHRS and CDR2 as YFSETQ, both from the germline V gene. The CDR3 spans 14 residues, from the cysteine through the phenylalanine. The CDR3 DNA has 42 bases and is translated from base 1. The junction shows trimming of 1 base on V and 3 bases on J, plus 10 bases between the germline ends. At one collaborating source in Seattle, patients were enrolled during active infection and were followed longitudinally through the course of disease. Collaborating institutions collected whole blood in K2EDTA tubes following their own protocols. For TCRbeta analysis, collaborator samples were shipped as frozen whole blood, as isolated PBMCs, or as DNA extracted from either sample type. The immunoSEQ Assay, a bias-controlled multiplex PCR, was used to amplify TCRbeta CDR3 regions from genomic DNA. As for the original processing: Within the assay, amplification of reference gene primers was used to estimate how many nucleated cells each sample contained. To quantify the absolute abundance of each unique TCRbeta CDR3 rearrangement, sequence reads were collapsed and filtered. For each sample, productive Simpson clonality was calculated by taking the square root of Simpson's diversity index across productive rearrangements. TCRdb took this table from immuneACCESS and kept in-frame rearrangements with V and J called. Such tables lack part of the clones; where checked against another copy, unresolved V genes explain under half of the gap, and the rest is unexplained. V, J and clone size reflect that table, while D and trimming were determined from the DNA. The sample table holds about 350,000 clones, of which approximately 89% were seen once. The top ten hold approximately 4.1% of the sample.

In this chain, TRBV5-1 is recombined with TRBJ1-2; possibly the D gene is TRBD1, per 6 matching bases. The sequence was collected from a woman aged 60-70 years with COVID-19, enrolled during active disease. Sequenced sample: peripheral blood. The DNA reads as follows: TGCGCCAGCAGCTTGCGGGGGGCCCACTATGGCTACACCTTC. This yields the protein CASSLRGAHYGYTF.